This T cell receptor beta chain derives from a study of T cells in localized non-small cell lung cancer. Whole-study results and caveats: Median detection of top 100 tumor clones in adjacent lung was 57 clones. Sequencing covered just one tumor region, so heterogeneity cannot be ruled out.

Assay used: immunoSEQ multiplex PCR; TCRdb lists only in-frame clones, some missing. The data show 4,000 or so clones, more than 30% seen once. The CDR3 contains 13 residues. The V gene lost 3 bases and the J gene lost 7 bases, with 10 bases spanning the gap. Germline loops: CDR1 LNHDA, CDR2 SQIVND (reference sequence). A remark on this clone: Its antigen is unknown.

The receptor was isolated from a man aged 40 to 70 with stage II squamous cell lung carcinoma. Sequences were derived from lung tumor tissue, sampled before any cancer treatment. The rearrangement joins TRBV19 to TRBJ2-1, with D perhaps matching TRBD2 (5 bases). The CDR3 loop is CASSMMGVNEQFF. DNA of the CDR3: TGTGCCAGTAGTATGATGGGAGTGAATGAGCAGTTCTTC.